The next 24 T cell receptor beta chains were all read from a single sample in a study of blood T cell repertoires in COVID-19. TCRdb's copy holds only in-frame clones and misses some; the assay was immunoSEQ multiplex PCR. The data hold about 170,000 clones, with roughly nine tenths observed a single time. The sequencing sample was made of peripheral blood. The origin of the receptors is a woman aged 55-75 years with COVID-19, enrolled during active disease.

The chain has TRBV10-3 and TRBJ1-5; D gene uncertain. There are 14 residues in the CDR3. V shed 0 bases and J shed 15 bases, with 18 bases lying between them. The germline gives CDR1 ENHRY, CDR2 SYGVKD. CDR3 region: CAISESSAAGFWHF. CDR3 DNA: TGTGCCATCAGTGAGTCGTCGGCAGCGGGTTTCTGGCATTTT.

In nucleotides, the CDR3 is TGTGCCAGCAGTTCCACAGGTGCTGGGGCCAACGTCCTGACTTTC. Protein product: CASSSTGAGANVLTF. The J gene is TRBJ2-6, the V gene TRBV6-5; the D gene is possibly TRBD1 (5 bases). The CDR3 loop spans 15 amino acids. V lost 4 bases and J 2 bases, leaving 9 bases between the germline ends. Germline V gene data show CDR1 as MNHEY and CDR2 as SVGAGI.

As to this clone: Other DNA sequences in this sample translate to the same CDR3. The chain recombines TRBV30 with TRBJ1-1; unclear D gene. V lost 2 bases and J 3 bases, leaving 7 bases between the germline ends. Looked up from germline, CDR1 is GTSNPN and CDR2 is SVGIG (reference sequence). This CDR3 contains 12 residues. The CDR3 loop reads CAWSLADTEAFF. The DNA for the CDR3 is TGTGCCTGGAGTTTAGCAGACACTGAAGCTTTCTTT.

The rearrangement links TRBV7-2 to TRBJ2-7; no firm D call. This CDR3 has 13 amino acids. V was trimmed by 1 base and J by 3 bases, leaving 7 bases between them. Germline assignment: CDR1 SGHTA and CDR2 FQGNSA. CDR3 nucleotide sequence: TGTGCCAGCAGCTTAGAGAGGAGCTACGAGCAGTACTTC. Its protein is CASSLERSYEQYF.

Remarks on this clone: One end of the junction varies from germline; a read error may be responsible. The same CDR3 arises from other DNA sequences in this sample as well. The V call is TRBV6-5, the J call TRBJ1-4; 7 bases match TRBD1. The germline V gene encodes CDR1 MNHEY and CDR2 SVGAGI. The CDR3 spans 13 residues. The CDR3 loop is CASRRQGGEKLFF. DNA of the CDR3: TGTGCTAGCAGACGCCAAGGGGGCGAAAAACTGTTTTTT.

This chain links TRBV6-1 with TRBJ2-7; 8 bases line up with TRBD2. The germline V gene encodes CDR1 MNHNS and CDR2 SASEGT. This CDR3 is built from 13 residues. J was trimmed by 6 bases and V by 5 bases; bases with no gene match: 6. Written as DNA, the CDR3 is TGTGCCAGCAGTTTCGGACTAGCCCTCGAGCAGTACTTC. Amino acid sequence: CASSFGLALEQYF.

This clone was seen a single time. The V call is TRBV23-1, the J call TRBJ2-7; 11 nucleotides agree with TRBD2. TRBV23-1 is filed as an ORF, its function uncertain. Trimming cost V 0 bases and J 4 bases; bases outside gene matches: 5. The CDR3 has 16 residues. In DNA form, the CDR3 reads TGCGCCAGCAGTCAATCGTTACTAGCGGGAGAATACGAGCAGTACTTC. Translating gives CASSQSLLAGEYEQYF.

This chain's CDR3 is CASSLSRGWISPLHF. The CDR3 nucleotides read TGCGCCAGCAGCTTGTCAAGGGGCTGGATTTCACCCCTCCACTTT. V is TRBV5-1 and J is TRBJ1-6; the D gene is possibly TRBD1 (5 bases). The CDR3 covers 15 residues. Germline CDR1 reads SGHRS; CDR2 reads YFSETQ. Trimming removed 1 base from V and 9 bases from J, with 14 bases in between.

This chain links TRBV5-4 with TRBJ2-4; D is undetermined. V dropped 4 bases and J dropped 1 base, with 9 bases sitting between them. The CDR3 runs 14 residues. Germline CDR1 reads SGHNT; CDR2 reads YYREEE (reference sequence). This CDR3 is CASSPSGAKNIQYF. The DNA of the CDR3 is TGTGCCAGCAGCCCCTCGGGTGCCAAAAACATTCAGTACTTC.

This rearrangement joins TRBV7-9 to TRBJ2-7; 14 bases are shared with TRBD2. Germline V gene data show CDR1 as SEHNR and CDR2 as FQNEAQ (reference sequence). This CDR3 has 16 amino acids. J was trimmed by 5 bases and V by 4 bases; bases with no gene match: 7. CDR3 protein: CASSSLTSGRAHEQYF. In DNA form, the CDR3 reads TGTGCCAGCAGCTCATTGACTAGCGGGAGGGCTCACGAGCAGTACTTC. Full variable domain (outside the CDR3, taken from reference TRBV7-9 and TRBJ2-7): DTGVSQNPRHKITKRGQNVTFRCDPISEHNRLYWYRQTLGQGPEFLTYFQNEAQLEKSRLLSDRFSAERPKGSFSTLEIQRTEQGDSAMYLCASSSLTSGRAHEQYFGPGTRLTVT.

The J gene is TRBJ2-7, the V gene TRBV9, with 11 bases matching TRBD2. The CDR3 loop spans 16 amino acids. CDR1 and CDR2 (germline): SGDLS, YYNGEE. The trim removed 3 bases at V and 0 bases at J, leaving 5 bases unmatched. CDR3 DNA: TGTGCCAGCAGCGAGGGACTAGCGGAAAGCTCCTACGAGCAGTACTTC. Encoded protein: CASSEGLAESSYEQYF.

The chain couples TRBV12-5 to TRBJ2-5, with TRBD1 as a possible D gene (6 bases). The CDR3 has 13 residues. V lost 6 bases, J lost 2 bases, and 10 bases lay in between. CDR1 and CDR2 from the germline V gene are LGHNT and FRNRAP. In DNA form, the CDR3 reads TGTGCTAGTGGCTGGGACATTCAAGAGACCCAGTACTTC. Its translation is CASGWDIQETQYF.

CDR3 region: CASSLGWEGNNQPQHF. CDR3 in DNA: TGTGCCAGCAGCTTAGGATGGGAGGGAAATAATCAGCCCCAGCATTTT. The chain couples TRBV7-9 to TRBJ1-5; D ambiguous. Trimming took 1 base from V and 4 from J, leaving 14 bases between them. The germline CDR1 and CDR2 sequences are SEHNR and FQNEAQ (reference sequence). The CDR3 spans 16 residues.

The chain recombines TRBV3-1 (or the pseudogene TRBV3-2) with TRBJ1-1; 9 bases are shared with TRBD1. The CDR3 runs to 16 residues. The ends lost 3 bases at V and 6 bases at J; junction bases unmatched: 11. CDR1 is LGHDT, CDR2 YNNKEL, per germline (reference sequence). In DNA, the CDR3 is TGTGCCAGCAGCCAGGCCGGGACAGGGAATCAAGCTGAAGCTTTCTTT. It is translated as CASSQAGTGNQAEAFF.

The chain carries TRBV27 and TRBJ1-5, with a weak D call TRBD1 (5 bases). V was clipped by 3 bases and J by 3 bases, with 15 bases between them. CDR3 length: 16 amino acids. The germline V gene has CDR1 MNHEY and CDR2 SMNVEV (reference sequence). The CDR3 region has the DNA TGTGCCAGCAGTTTCATGGCAGGGTTGAACAATCAGCCCCAGCATTTT. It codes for CASSFMAGLNNQPQHF.

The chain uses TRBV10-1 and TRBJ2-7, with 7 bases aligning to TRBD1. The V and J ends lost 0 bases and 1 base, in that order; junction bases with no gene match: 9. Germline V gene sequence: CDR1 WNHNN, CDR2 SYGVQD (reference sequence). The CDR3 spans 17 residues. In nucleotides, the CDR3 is TGCGCCAGCAGTGAGTCCCCATTAGGACAGGCTTCCTACGAGCAGTACTTC. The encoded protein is CASSESPLGQASYEQYF.

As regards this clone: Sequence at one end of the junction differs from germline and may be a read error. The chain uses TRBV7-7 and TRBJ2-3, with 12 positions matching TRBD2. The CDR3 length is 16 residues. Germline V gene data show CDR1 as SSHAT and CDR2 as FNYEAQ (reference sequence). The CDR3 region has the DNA TGTGCTAGCAGCTTTAATCTAGCGGGAGGGGCAGATACGCAGTATTTT. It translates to CASSFNLAGGADTQYF. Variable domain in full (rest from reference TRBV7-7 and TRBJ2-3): GAGVSQSPRYKVTKRGQDVTLRCDPISSHATLYWYQQALGQGPEFLTYFNYEAQPDKSGLPSDRFSAERPEGSISTLTIQRTEQRDSAMYRCASSFNLAGGADTQYFGPGTRLTVL.

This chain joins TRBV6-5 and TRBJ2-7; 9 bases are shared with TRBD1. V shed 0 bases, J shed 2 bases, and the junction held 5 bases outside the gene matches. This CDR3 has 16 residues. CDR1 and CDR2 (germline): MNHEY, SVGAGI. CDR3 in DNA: TGTGCCAGCAGTTACTCAACAGGGGGCCTTACCTACGAGCAGTACTTC. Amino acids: CASSYSTGGLTYEQYF.

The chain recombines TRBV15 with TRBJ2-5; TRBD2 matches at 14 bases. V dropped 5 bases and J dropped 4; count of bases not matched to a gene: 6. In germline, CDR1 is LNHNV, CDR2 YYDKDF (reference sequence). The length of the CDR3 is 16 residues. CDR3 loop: CATSSTSGRAAETQYF. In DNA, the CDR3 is TGTGCCACCAGCTCGACTAGCGGGAGGGCCGCAGAGACCCAGTACTTC.

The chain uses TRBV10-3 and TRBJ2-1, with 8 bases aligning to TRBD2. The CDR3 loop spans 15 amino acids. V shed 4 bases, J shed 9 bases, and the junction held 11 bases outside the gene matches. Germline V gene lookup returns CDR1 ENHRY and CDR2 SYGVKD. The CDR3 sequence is CAISAASGQVGEQFF. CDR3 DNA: TGTGCCATCAGTGCGGCTAGCGGGCAGGTGGGTGAGCAGTTCTTC.

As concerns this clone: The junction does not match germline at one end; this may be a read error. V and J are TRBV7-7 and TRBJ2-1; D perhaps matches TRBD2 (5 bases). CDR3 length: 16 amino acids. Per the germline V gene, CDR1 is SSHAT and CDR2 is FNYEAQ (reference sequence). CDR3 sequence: CASSGGSTSSYNEQFF. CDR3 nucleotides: TGTGCTAGCAGCGGAGGTTCCACGAGCTCCTACAATGAGCAGTTCTTC.

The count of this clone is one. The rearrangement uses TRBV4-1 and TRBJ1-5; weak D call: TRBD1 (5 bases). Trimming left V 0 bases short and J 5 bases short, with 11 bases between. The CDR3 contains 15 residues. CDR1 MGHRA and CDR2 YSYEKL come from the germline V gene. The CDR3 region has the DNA TGCGCCAGCAGCCAAGATCTTCAGGGCGATCAGCCCCAGCATTTT. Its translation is CASSQDLQGDQPQHF.

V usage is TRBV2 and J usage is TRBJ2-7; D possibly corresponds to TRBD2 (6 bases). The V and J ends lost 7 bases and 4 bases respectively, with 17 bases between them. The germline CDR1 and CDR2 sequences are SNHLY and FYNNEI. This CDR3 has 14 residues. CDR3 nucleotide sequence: TGTGCCAGCACAGGAGGGCTAGACGGTTACGAGCAGTACTTC. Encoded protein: CASTGGLDGYEQYF. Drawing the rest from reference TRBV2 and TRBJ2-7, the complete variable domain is EPEVTQTPSHQVTQMGQEVILRCVPISNHLYFYWYRQILGQKVEFLVSFYNNEISEKSEIFDDQFSVERPDGSNFTLKIRSTKLEDSAMYFCASTGGLDGYEQYFGPGTRLTVT.

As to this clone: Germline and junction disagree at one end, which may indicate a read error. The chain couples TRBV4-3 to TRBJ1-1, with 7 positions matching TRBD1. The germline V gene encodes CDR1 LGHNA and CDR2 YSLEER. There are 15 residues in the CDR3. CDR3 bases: TGCGCCAGCAGCCACAAACAGGGGCTGAACACTGAGGCTTTCTTT. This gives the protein CASSHKQGLNTEAFF.